These 31 T cell receptor beta chains share one sample of origin, sequenced in a study of preoperative IRX-2 immunotherapy in early breast cancer. The treatment denotes: preoperative locoregional IRX-2 cytokine immunotherapy. The table came from immunoSEQ multiplex PCR; TCRdb's copy has only in-frame clones and leaves some out. The sample carries over 60,000 clones, approximately 94% recorded once. This sample was obtained from a patient treated with IRX-2 immunotherapy. The receptor source for this set is a human donor with breast cancer.

The V call is TRBV5-6, the J call TRBJ2-3; D call uncertain. The CDR3 totals 14 residues. V lost 0 bases and J lost 1, with 6 bases in between. Germline V CDR1 and CDR2: SGHDT, YYEEEE. In nucleotides, the CDR3 is TGTGCCAGCAGCTTGGTAAGGGGCACAGATACGCAGTATTTT. Translated: CASSLVRGTDTQYF.

The CDR3 DNA sequence: TGTGCCAGCAGCTTGTTTGAGGATGGGACCATCGAAGCTTTCTTT. This translates into CASSLFEDGTIEAFF. V gene TRBV5-6 combines with J gene TRBJ1-1, with D tentatively TRBD1 (5 bases). CDR1 is SGHDT and CDR2 is YYEEEE in the germline V gene. Trimming removed 1 base from V and 8 bases from J, with 18 bases in between. The CDR3 length is 15 residues.

This clone has a single count. The chain has TRBV5-6 and TRBJ2-4; D may be TRBD2 (6 bases). This CDR3 contains 15 residues. Germline CDR1 and CDR2: SGHDT and YYEEEE. V was shortened by 4 bases and J by 1 base, with 12 bases between the two germline ends. The chain's CDR3 is CASSPAGGAKNIQYF. DNA for the CDR3: TGTGCCAGCAGCCCTGCTGGGGGGGCCAAAAACATTCAGTACTTC.

This chain connects TRBV6-5 to TRBJ1-3, with D possibly matching TRBD1 (5 bases). V dropped 4 bases and J dropped 0 bases, with 10 bases sitting between them. CDR3 length: 15 amino acids. CDR1 and CDR2 (germline): MNHEY, SVGAGI. The CDR3 sequence: CASSSRDDSGNTIYF. CDR3 bases: TGTGCCAGCAGTTCCCGGGACGACTCTGGAAACACCATATATTTT.

The chain carries TRBV4-3 and TRBJ2-7; D possibly uses TRBD1 or TRBD2 (5 bases each). The CDR3 consists of 15 residues. CDR1 and CDR2 from the germline V gene are LGHNA and YSLEER. Between the trimmed V and J ends, which lost 2 bases and 3 bases, there was a span of 14 bases. In DNA form, the CDR3 reads TGCGCCAGCAGCCAAAATCGGGACGGATTCTACGAGCAGTACTTC. Amino acid sequence: CASSQNRDGFYEQYF.

This rearrangement joins TRBV11-2 to TRBJ2-2, with D tentatively TRBD1 or TRBD2 (5 bases each). The CDR3 covers 16 residues. The V end lost 4 bases, the J end lost 3 bases, and 15 bases lay between the germline ends. Germline CDR1 reads SGHAT; CDR2 reads FQNNGV. As DNA, the CDR3 is TGTGCCAGCAGCTACGGACCGGGACGGGACACCGGGGAGCTGTTTTTT. It encodes CASSYGPGRDTGELFF.

V is TRBV11-2 and J is TRBJ2-5; D ambiguous. Trimming took off 1 base at V and 5 bases at J, with 5 bases between the two ends. Germline V gene lookup returns CDR1 SGHAT and CDR2 FQNNGV. The CDR3 is made up of 12 amino acids. CDR3 region: CASSLVGETQYF. The CDR3 DNA sequence: TGTGCCAGCAGCTTAGTGGGGGAGACCCAGTACTTC.

V is TRBV6-6 and J is TRBJ2-7; 10 nucleotides align to TRBD1. Trimming cost V 7 bases and J 2 bases; bases outside gene matches: 8. The CDR3 spans 15 residues. Germline V gene sequence: CDR1 MNHNY, CDR2 SVGAGI (reference sequence). The CDR3 DNA follows: TGTGCCAGCACCGGGCGGGGACAGGGGACCTACGAGCAGTACTTC. Protein product: CASTGRGQGTYEQYF.

This clone showed up just once. CDR3 nucleotide sequence: TGTGCCAGCTCACCGGCGTGGGCCTCTGGAAACACCATATATTTT. Its protein is CASSPAWASGNTIYF. V is TRBV18 and J is TRBJ1-3, with D unresolved. Germline V lookup: CDR1 KGHSH, CDR2 LQKENI. The CDR3 is made up of 15 amino acids. Trimming shortened V by 3 bases and J by 0 bases, and 9 bases separated the two germline ends.

This clone has a single count. V is TRBV15 and J is TRBJ2-1; D not certain. The CDR3 consists of 15 residues. Looked up from germline, CDR1 is LNHNV and CDR2 is YYDKDF (reference sequence). Between the trimmed V and J ends, which lost 1 base and 6 bases, there was a span of 13 bases. CDR3 in amino acids: CATSRGVRFSNEQFF. CDR3 nucleotides: TGTGCCACCAGCAGAGGCGTCCGGTTTTCCAATGAGCAGTTCTTC.

The V and J genes are TRBV30 and TRBJ1-1; D might be TRBD1 (6 bases). Germline CDR1 is GTSNPN and CDR2 is SVGIG (reference sequence). Trimming took off 0 bases at V and 3 bases at J, with 11 bases between the two ends. The CDR3 covers 14 residues. CDR3 in DNA: TGTGCCTGGAGTGTAACAGGGTGGTACACTGAAGCTTTCTTT. Its translation: CAWSVTGWYTEAFF.

This chain connects TRBV7-2 to TRBJ2-3; D is unresolved. CDR3 length: 15 amino acids. Trimming removed 0 bases from V and 0 bases from J, with 7 bases in between. The germline V gene encodes CDR1 SGHTA and CDR2 FQGNSA. Here the CDR3 reads CASSLATSSTDTQYF. CDR3 in DNA: TGTGCCAGCAGCTTAGCAACCTCTAGCACAGATACGCAGTATTTT.

The V call is TRBV7-3, the J call TRBJ2-2; tentatively, D is TRBD1 or TRBD2 (6 bases each). This CDR3 is built from 16 residues. CDR1 is SGHTA and CDR2 is FQGTGA in the germline V gene. Deletions cut 3 bases from V and 4 bases from J, with 15 bases between. The CDR3 region is CASSLRRGAGTGELFF. The CDR3 DNA follows: TGTGCCAGCAGCTTGCGGAGGGGGGCGGGCACCGGGGAGCTGTTTTTT.

The chain couples TRBV7-8 to TRBJ2-7, with 11 nucleotides matching TRBD2. The CDR3 loop spans 15 amino acids. Germline CDR1 SGHVS, CDR2 FQNEAQ. The V gene end was trimmed by 4 bases and the J gene end by 6 bases; junction bases not matched to a gene: 8. The CDR3 nucleotides read TGTGCCAGCAGCTCGGCGACTAGCGGGATTGGCGAGCAGTACTTC. Translating it yields CASSSATSGIGEQYF.

V usage is TRBV7-8 and J usage is TRBJ2-2, with D uncertain. CDR3 length: 16 residues. V was shortened by 3 bases and J by 2 bases, with 13 bases between the two germline ends. The germline gives CDR1 SGHVS, CDR2 FQNEAQ. The DNA for the CDR3 is TGTGCCAGCAGCTTGCCGACTCTTCTTAACACCGGGGAGCTGTTTTTT. Amino acid sequence: CASSLPTLLNTGELFF.

The DNA for the CDR3 is TGTGCCATCAGCTATAGGTCGTATATTTTGACCGGGGAGCTGTTTTTT. This encodes CAISYRSYILTGELFF. V and J are TRBV10-3 and TRBJ2-2; D unresolved. In germline, CDR1 is ENHRY, CDR2 SYGVKD. The germline V and J ends were trimmed by 6 bases and 5 bases, with 19 bases remaining between them. The CDR3 runs to 16 residues.

The rearrangement uses TRBV7-3 and TRBJ2-1, with TRBD2 identical over 8 bases. V was pared by 1 base and J by 0 bases, with 8 bases of the junction left unmatched. There are 18 residues in the CDR3. Germline V lookup: CDR1 SGHTA, CDR2 FQGTGA. The CDR3 here is CASSLMAGGPSSYNEQFF. CDR3 DNA: TGTGCCAGCAGCTTAATGGCGGGAGGCCCTAGCTCCTACAATGAGCAGTTCTTC.

The V gene is TRBV27, the J gene TRBJ1-5; TRBD1 might be the D (5 bases). Germline V gene lookup returns CDR1 MNHEY and CDR2 SMNVEV (reference sequence). This CDR3 has 14 amino acids. V lost 3 bases and J lost 6, with 12 bases in between. CDR3 coding DNA: TGTGCCAGCAGTTTCACTTCAGGGAGTCAGCCCCAGCATTTT. As protein: CASSFTSGSQPQHF.

This clone has just one count. The chain uses TRBV6-1 and TRBJ1-5; TRBD1 is a possible D gene (6 bases). Germline V lookup: CDR1 MNHNS, CDR2 SASEGT. The CDR3 covers 14 residues. The V and J ends lost 5 bases and 2 bases respectively, with 10 bases between them. The CDR3 DNA is TGTGCCAGCAGTTCAGGGGCCGGCAATCAGCCCCAGCATTTT. Protein product: CASSSGAGNQPQHF.

The chain combines TRBV28 with TRBJ2-1; D uncertain. V lost 6 bases, J lost 2 bases, and 8 bases lay in between. Per germline, CDR1 MDHEN and CDR2 SYDVKM. There are 13 residues in the CDR3. In DNA form, the CDR3 reads TGTGCCAGCAGACGAGTAGCCTACAATGAGCAGTTCTTC. Translating it yields CASRRVAYNEQFF.

The V and J genes are TRBV4-3 and TRBJ2-2; TRBD2 matches 10 bases. V was pared by 2 bases and J by 5 bases, with 8 bases of the junction left unmatched. There are 17 residues in the CDR3. Germline V gene sequence: CDR1 LGHNA, CDR2 YSLEER. The CDR3: CASSQQSGGGWTGELFF. The CDR3 nucleotides are TGCGCCAGCAGCCAACAAAGCGGGGGGGGGTGGACCGGGGAGCTGTTTTTT.

This clone was seen only once. The CDR3 is CASSPRTPLYEQYF. The CDR3 bases are TGTGCCAGCAGTCCCAGGACTCCCCTTTACGAGCAGTACTTC. The rearrangement links TRBV6-5 to TRBJ2-7, with a weak D call TRBD2 (5 bases). The CDR3 sequence is 14 residues long. V lost 5 bases, J lost 4 bases, and 15 bases lay in between. Germline V gives CDR1 MNHEY, CDR2 SVGAGI.

The chain recombines TRBV9 with TRBJ1-1; D not resolved. Germline V CDR1 and CDR2: SGDLS, YYNGEE. V gave up 0 bases and J gave up 7 bases, with 16 bases separating them. This CDR3 spans 15 amino acids. CDR3 nucleotide sequence: TGTGCCAGCAGCGTAGGTATAGGATCCTCTTTTGAAGCTTTCTTT. Its translation: CASSVGIGSSFEAFF. Variable domain in full (rest from reference TRBV9 and TRBJ1-1): DSGVTQTPKHLITATGQRVTLRCSPRSGDLSVYWYQQSLDQGLQFLIQYYNGEERAKGNILERFSAQQFPDLHSELNLSSLELGDSALYFCASSVGIGSSFEAFFGQGTRLTVV.

This chain joins TRBV7-7 and TRBJ2-1, with D uncertain. The CDR3 contains 15 residues. Germline V gene lookup returns CDR1 SSHAT and CDR2 FNYEAQ (reference sequence). V was cut by 5 bases and J by 0 bases, with 11 bases left in between. The CDR3 is CASSEHLTSYNEQFF. The CDR3 DNA reads TGTGCCAGCAGCGAACACTTGACCTCCTACAATGAGCAGTTCTTC.

The rearrangement uses TRBV4-3 and TRBJ2-1; 10 nucleotides align to TRBD2. V shed 0 bases and J 3 bases; nucleotides not matched to a gene: 5. CDR3 length: 17 amino acids. CDR1 is LGHNA and CDR2 is YSLEER in the germline V gene. The CDR3 region is CASSQDRVAGGYNEQFF. For the CDR3, the DNA is TGCGCCAGCAGCCAAGATCGGGTAGCGGGGGGCTACAATGAGCAGTTCTTC.

J is TRBJ2-3 and V is TRBV6-6; a weak D match, TRBD2 (5 bases). V was cut by 10 bases and J by 1 base, with 9 bases left in between. The CDR3 has 12 amino acids. CDR1 MNHNY and CDR2 SVGAGI come from the germline V gene (reference sequence). The CDR3: CATEGGTDTQYF. As DNA, the CDR3 is TGTGCCACCGAGGGAGGCACAGATACGCAGTATTTT.

This clone was recorded once. The genes are TRBV19 and TRBJ2-4; no firm D call. This CDR3 is built from 13 residues. Germline assignment: CDR1 LNHDA and CDR2 SQIVND (reference sequence). The V gene lost 7 bases and the J gene lost 0 bases, with 7 bases spanning the gap. The CDR3 sequence: CASKSLAKNIQYF. Here the CDR3 DNA reads TGTGCCAGTAAGTCCTTAGCCAAAAACATTCAGTACTTC.

V gene TRBV5-1 combines with J gene TRBJ2-7; a possible D gene is TRBD2 (7 bases). This CDR3 has 14 amino acids. V lost 2 bases and J 5 bases, leaving 14 bases between the germline ends. Germline V CDR1 and CDR2: SGHRS, YFSETQ. The CDR3 bases are TGCGCCAGCAGCTTAGGGGGGGGGTACGACGAGCAGTACTTC. Amino acid sequence: CASSLGGGYDEQYF.

In regard to this clone: One end of the junction varies from germline; a read error may be responsible. Within the sample, other DNA sequences also encode this same CDR3. The chain has TRBV18 and TRBJ1-2; 9 nucleotides align to TRBD1. The germline V gene has CDR1 KGHSH and CDR2 LQKENI. This CDR3 contains 15 residues. The CDR3 reads CASSPGQGFFYGYTF. CDR3 DNA sequence: TGTGCCAGCTCACCTGGACAGGGGTTTTTCTATGGCTACACCTTT.

The chain uses TRBV7-2 and TRBJ2-1; 8 bases agree with TRBD1. Trimming at V came to 3 bases and at J to 3 bases, leaving 7 bases not matched to a gene. From germline, CDR1 is SGHTA and CDR2 FQGNSA. This CDR3 contains 16 residues. CDR3 region: CASSFLGTGVYNEQFF. The CDR3 region has the DNA TGTGCCAGCAGCTTTCTCGGGACAGGTGTCTACAATGAGCAGTTCTTC.

This clone occurred once. The chain employs TRBV6-4 and TRBJ2-1; the D is unclear. The length of the CDR3 is 13 residues. Germline V gene data show CDR1 as MRHNA and CDR2 as SNTAGT. V was clipped by 0 bases and J by 4 bases, with 4 bases between them. CDR3 nucleotides: TGTGCCAGCAGTGACTCGGGATACAATGAGCAGTTCTTC. Its translation is CASSDSGYNEQFF.